This T cell receptor (beta chain) was obtained from a study of response to subunit inactivated influenza vaccine. CDR3 size: 18 residues. The V gene's germline CDR1 is SGHAT and CDR2 FQDESV (reference sequence). Trimming removed 3 bases at V and 4 bases at J, with 21 bases between. This clonotype occurred a few times. TCRdb used MiXCR to reprocess the RT-PCR reads, holding one entry per CDR3 protein. The sample consists of about 170,000 distinct CDR3 sequences, 9.5% to 15% of them appearing once. These data were also filed under a second study, of T cells expressing NK-cell markers. This second study notes: The TCR beta cDNA came from 5'RACE template switching with UMIs. Sorted CD3+CD56+NKG2C+, CD3+CD56+NKG2C- and CD3+CD56-NKG2C+ T-cell subsets were beta-chain profiled. Eight donors were sequenced, seven testing HCMV-seropositive and one testing seronegative. Among the experiments, several used an anti-gamma-delta TCR antibody to restrict sorting to alpha-beta TCR T cells. One observes that, in a handful of donors, these clonotypes were also the leading ones within the CD3+CD56-NKG2C+ fraction.

J is TRBJ2-2 and V is TRBV11-1; D may be TRBD2 (7 bases). The specimen was CD8+ T cells sorted from PBMCs, collected 11 to 12 days after vaccination. The source is a man between 50 and 59 years old who received an inactivated influenza vaccine. CDR3 region: CASSFPPGVRGGTGELFF. For the CDR3, the DNA is TGTGCCAGCAGCTTCCCCCCCGGGGTTAGGGGGGGCACCGGGGAGCTGTTTTTT.